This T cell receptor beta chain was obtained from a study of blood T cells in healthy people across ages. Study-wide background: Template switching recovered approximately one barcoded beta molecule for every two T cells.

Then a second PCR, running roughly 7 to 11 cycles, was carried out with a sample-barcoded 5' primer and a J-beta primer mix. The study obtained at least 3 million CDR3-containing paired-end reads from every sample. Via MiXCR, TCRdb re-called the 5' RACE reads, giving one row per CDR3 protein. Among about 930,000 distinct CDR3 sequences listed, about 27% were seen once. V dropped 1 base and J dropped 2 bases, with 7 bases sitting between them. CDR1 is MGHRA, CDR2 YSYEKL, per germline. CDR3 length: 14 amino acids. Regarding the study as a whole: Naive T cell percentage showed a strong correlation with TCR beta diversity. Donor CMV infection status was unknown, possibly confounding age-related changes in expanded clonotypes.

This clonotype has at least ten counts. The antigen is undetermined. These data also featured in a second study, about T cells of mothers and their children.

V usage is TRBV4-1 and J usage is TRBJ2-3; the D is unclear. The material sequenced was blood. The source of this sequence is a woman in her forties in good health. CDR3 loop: CASSQGWTTDTQYF. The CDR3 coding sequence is TGCGCCAGCAGCCAAGGGTGGACCACAGATACGCAGTATTTT.